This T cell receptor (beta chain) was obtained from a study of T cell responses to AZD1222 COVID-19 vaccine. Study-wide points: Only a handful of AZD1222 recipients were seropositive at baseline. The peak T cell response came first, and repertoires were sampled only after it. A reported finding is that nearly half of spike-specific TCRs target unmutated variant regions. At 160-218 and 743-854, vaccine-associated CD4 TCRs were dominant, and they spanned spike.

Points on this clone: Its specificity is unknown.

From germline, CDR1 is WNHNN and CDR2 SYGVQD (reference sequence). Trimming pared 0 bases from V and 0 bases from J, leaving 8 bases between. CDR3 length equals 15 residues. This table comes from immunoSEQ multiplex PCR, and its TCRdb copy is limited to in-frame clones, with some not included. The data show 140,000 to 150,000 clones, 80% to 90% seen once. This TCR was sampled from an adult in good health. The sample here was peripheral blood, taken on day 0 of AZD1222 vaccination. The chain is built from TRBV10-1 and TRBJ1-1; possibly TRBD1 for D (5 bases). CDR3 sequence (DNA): TGCGCCAGCAGTGAGTCCCGACAGTTGAACACTGAAGCTTTCTTT. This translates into CASSESRQLNTEAFF.